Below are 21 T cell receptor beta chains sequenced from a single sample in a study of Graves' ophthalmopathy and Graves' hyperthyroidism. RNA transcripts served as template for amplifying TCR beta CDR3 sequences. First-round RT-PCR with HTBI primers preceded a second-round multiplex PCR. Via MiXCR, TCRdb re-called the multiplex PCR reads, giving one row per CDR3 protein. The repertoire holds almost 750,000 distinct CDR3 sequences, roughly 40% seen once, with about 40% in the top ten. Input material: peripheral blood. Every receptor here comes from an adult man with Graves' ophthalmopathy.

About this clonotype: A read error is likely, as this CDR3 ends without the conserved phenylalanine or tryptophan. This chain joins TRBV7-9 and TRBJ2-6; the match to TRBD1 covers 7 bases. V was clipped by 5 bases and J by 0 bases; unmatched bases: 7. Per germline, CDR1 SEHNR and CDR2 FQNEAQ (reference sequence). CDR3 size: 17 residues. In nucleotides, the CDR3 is TGTGCCAGCAGCGTCCCGGGACAGCCCTCTGGGGCCAACGTCCTGACTTCC. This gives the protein CASSVPGQPSGANVLTS.

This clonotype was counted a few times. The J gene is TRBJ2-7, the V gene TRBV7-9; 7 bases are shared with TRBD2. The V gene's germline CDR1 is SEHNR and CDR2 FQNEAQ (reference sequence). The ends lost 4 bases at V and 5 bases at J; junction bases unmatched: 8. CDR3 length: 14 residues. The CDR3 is CASSYRGEGHEQYF. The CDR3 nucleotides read TGTGCCAGCAGCTACCGGGGGGAGGGCCACGAGCAGTACTTC.

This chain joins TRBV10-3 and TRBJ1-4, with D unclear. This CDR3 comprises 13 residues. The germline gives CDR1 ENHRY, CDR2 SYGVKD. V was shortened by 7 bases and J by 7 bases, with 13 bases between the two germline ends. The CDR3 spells CAIKDGYGEKLFF. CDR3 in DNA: TGTGCCATCAAAGACGGGTATGGTGAAAAACTGTTTTTT.

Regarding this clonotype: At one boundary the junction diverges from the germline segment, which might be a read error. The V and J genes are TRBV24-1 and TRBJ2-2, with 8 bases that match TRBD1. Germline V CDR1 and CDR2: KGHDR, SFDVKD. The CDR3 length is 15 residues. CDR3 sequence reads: CAISLGQGRTGELFF. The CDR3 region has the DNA TGTGCCATCAGTCTCGGACAGGGTCGCACCGGGGAGCTGTTTTTT.

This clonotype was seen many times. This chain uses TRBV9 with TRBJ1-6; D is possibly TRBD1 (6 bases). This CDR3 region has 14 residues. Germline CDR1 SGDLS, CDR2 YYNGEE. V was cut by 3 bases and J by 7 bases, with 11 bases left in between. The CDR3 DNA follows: TGTGCCAGCAGCGAGACAGGTTGGAATTCACCCCTCCACTTT. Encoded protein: CASSETGWNSPLHF.

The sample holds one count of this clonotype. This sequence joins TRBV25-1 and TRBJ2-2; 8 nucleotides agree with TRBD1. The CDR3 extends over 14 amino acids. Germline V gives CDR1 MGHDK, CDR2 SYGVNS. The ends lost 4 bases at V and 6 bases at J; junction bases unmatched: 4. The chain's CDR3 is CASSARQGPGELFF. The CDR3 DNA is TGTGCCAGCAGTGCTAGACAGGGGCCCGGGGAGCTGTTTTTT.

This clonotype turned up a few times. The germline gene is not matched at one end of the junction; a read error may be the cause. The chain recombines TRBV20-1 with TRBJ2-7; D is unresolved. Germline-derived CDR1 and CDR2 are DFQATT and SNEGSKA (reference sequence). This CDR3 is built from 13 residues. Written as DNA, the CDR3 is TGCAGTGCTAGAGGACCTGATACCTACGGGCAGTACTTC. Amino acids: CSARGPDTYGQYF.

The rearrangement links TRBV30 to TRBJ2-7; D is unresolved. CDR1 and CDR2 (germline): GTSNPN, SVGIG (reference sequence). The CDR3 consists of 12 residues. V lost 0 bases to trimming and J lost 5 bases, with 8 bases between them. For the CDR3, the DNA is TGTGCCTGGAGTGTGGGTAGAAACGAGCAGTACTTC. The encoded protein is CAWSVGRNEQYF.

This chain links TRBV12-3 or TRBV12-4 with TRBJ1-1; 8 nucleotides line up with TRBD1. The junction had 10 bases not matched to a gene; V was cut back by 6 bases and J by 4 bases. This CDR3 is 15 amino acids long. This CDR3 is CASSKGAGGLTEAFF. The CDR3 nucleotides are TGTGCCAGCAGCAAGGGGGCAGGGGGCCTCACTGAAGCTTTCTTT.

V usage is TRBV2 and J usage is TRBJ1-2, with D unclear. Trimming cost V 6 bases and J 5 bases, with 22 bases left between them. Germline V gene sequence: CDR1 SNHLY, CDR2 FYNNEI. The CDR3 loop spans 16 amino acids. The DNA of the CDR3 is TGTGCCAGCAGCCCTCTTTCTGAGGGCCGTGGGTATGGCTACACCTTC. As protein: CASSPLSEGRGYGYTF.

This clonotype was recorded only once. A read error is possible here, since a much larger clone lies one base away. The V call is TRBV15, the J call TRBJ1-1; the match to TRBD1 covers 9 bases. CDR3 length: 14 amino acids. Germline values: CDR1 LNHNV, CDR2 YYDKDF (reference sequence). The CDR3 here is CATSRTGGFTEASF. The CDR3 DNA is TGTGCCACCAGCAGGACAGGGGGGTTCACTGAAGCTTCCTTT.

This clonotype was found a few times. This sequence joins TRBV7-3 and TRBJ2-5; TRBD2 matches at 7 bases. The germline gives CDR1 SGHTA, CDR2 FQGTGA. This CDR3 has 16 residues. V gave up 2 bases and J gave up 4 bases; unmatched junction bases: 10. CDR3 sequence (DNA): TGTGCCAGCAGCTTAGGAGCAGAACCTAGCGGAGAGACCCAGTACTTC. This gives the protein CASSLGAEPSGETQYF.

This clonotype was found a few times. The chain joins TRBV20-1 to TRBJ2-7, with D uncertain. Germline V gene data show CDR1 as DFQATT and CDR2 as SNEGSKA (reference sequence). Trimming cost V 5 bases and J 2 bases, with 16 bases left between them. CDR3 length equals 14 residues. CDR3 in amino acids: CSAPRPDDPYEQYF. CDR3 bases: TGCAGTGCTCCGAGACCGGACGATCCCTACGAGCAGTACTTC.

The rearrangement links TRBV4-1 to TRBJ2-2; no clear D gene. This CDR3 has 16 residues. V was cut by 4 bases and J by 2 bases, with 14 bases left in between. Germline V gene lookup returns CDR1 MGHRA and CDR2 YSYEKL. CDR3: CASSPRQLFNTGELFF. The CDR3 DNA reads TGCGCCAGCAGCCCCAGGCAGCTTTTCAACACCGGGGAGCTGTTTTTT.

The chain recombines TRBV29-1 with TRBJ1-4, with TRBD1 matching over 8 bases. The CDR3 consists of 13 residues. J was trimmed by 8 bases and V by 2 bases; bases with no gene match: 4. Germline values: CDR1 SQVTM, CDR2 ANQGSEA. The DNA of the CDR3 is TGCAGCGTTGAACAGGCAGGGGGCGAAAAACTGTTTTTT. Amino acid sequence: CSVEQAGGEKLFF.

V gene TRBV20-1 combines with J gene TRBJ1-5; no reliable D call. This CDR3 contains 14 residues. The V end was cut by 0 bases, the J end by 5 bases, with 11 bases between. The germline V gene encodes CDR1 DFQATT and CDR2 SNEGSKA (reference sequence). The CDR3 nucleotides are TGCAGTGCTAGAGACCGGGGTCTTTATCAGCCCCAGCATTTT. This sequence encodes CSARDRGLYQPQHF.

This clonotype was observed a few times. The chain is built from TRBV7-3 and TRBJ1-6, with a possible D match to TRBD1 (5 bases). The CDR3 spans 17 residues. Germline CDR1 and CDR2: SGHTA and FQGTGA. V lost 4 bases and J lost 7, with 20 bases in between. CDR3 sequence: CASSSGPANPRNSPLHF. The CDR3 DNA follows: TGTGCCAGCAGCTCGGGACCGGCGAATCCTAGGAATTCACCCCTCCACTTT.

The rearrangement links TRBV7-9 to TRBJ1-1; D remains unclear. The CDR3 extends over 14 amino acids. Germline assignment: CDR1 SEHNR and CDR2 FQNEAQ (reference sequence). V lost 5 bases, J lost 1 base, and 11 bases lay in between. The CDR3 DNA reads TGTGCCAGCAGCCAAGATGGGCCGAACACTGAAGCTTTCTTT. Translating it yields CASSQDGPNTEAFF.

The CDR3 spells CASSSRDRGQGYTF. DNA of the CDR3: TGTGCCAGTAGTTCACGGGACAGGGGGCAAGGCTACACCTTC. The chain uses TRBV19 and TRBJ1-2; the match to TRBD1 covers 12 bases. The V and J ends lost 5 bases and 8 bases, in that order; junction bases with no gene match: 6. The CDR3 length is 14 residues. CDR1 and CDR2 (germline): LNHDA, SQIVND (reference sequence).

The chain's CDR3 is CASSARTGNTGELFF. The CDR3, as DNA: TGTGCCAGCAGCGCCCGGACAGGGAACACCGGGGAGCTGTTTTTT. The rearrangement links TRBV5-8 to TRBJ2-2, with 7 bases fitting TRBD1. Trimming at V came to 4 bases and at J to 1 base, leaving 4 bases not matched to a gene. CDR3 length: 15 residues. The germline V gene has CDR1 SGHTS and CDR2 YDEGEE.

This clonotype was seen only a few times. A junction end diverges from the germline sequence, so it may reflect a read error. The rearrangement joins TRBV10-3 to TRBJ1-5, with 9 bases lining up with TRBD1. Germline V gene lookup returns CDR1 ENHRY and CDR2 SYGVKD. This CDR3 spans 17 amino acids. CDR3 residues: CASSYSIRTGAYQPQHF. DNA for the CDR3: TGTGCCAGCAGTTACTCGATAAGGACAGGGGCCTATCAGCCCCAGCATTTT.